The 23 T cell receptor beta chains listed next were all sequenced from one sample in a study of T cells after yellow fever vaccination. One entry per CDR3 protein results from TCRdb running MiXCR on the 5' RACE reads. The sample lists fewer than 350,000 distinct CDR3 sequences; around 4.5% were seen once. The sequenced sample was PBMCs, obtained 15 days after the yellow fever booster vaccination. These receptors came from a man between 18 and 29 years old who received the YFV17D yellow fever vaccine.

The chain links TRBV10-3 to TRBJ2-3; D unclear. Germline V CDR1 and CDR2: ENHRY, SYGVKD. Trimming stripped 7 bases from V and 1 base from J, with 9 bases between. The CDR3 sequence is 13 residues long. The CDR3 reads CAITKQGTDTQYF. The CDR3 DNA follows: TGTGCCATCACCAAGCAAGGCACAGATACGCAGTATTTT.

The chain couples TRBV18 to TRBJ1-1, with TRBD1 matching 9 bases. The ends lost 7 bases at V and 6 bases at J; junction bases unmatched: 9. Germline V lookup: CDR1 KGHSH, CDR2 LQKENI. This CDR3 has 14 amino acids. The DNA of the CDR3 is TGTGCCAGCTACTTACAACAGGGGGCTTCTGAAGCTTTCTTT. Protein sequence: CASYLQQGASEAFF.

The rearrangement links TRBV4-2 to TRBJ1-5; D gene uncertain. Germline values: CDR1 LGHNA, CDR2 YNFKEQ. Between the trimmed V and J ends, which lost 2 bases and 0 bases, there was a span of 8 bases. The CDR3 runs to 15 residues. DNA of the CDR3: TGTGCCAGCAGCCAACGTTGGGGTAGCAATCAGCCCCAGCATTTT. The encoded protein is CASSQRWGSNQPQHF.

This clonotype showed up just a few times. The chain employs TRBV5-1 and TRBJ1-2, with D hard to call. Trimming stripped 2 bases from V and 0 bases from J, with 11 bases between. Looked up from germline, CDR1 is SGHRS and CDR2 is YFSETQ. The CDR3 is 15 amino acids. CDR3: CASSFRNIANYGYTF. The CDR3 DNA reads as TGCGCCAGCAGCTTCAGGAATATAGCTAACTATGGCTACACCTTC.

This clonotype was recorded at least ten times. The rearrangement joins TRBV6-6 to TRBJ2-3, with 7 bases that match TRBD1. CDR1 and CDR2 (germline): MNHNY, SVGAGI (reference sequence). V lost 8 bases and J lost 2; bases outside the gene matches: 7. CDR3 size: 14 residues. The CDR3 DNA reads TGTGCCAGCGGAACACAGGGGTCCACAGATACGCAGTATTTT. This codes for CASGTQGSTDTQYF.

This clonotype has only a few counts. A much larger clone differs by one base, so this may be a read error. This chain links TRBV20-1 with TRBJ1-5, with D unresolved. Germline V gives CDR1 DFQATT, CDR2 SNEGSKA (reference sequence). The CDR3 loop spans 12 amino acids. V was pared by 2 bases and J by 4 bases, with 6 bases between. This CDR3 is CSARSGNQPQHF. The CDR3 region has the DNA TGCAGTGCTAGATCGGGGAATCAGCCCCAGCATTTT.

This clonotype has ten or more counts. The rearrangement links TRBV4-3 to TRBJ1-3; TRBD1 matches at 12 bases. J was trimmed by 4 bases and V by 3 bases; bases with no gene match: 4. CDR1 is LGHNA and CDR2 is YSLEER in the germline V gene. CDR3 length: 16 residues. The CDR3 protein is CASSQGDRGPGNTIYF. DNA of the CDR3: TGCGCCAGCAGCCAGGGGGACAGGGGGCCCGGAAACACCATATATTTT.

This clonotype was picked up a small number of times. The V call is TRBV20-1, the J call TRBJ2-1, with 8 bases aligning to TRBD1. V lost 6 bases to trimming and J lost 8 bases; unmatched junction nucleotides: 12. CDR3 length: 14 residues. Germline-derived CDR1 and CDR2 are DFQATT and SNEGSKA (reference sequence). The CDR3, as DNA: TGCAGTGCGCAGACAGGGGCGGCGTCGGATGAGCAGTTCTTC. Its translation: CSAQTGAASDEQFF.

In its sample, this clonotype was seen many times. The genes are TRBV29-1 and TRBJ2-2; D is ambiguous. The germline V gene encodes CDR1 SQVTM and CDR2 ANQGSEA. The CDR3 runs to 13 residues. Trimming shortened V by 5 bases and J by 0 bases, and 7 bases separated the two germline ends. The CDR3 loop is CSVSGSNTGELFF. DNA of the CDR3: TGCAGCGTTTCCGGATCGAACACCGGGGAGCTGTTTTTT.

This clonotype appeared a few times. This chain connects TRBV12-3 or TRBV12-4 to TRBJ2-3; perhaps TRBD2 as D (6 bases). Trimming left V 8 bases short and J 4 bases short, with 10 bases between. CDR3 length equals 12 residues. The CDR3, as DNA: TGTGCCAGCGGCGGGGAGTCAGATACGCAGTATTTT. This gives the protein CASGGESDTQYF.

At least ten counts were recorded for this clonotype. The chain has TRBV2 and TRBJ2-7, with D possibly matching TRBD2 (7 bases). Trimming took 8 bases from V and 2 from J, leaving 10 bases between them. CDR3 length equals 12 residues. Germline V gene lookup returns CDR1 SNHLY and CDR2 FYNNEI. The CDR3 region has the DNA TGTGCCAGCGCGGGGGACACCTACGAGCAGTACTTC. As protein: CASAGDTYEQYF. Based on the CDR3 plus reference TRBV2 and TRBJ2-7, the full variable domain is EPEVTQTPSHQVTQMGQEVILRCVPISNHLYFYWYRQILGQKVEFLVSFYNNEISEKSEIFDDQFSVERPDGSNFTLKIRSTKLEDSAMYFCASAGDTYEQYFGPGTRLTVT.

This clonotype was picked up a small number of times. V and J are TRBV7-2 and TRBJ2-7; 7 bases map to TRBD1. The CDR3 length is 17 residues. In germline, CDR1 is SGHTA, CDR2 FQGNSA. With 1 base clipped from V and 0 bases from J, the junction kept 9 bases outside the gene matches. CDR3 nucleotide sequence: TGTGCCAGCAGCTTAGGCTACCGGGACAGTCCCTCCTACGAGCAGTACTTC. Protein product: CASSLGYRDSPSYEQYF.

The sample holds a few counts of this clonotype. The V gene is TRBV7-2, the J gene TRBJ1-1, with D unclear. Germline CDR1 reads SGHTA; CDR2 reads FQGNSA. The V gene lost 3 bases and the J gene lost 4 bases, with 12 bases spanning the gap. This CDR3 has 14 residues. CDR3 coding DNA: TGTGCCAGCAGCTTGATAGTAAGGACCACTGAAGCTTTCTTT. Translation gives CASSLIVRTTEAFF.

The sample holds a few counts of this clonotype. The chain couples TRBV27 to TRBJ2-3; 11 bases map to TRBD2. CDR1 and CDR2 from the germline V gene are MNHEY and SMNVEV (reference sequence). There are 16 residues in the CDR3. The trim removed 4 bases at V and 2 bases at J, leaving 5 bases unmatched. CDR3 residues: CASSSRTSGPTDTQYF. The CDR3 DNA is TGTGCCAGCAGTTCCAGGACTAGCGGGCCCACAGATACGCAGTATTTT.

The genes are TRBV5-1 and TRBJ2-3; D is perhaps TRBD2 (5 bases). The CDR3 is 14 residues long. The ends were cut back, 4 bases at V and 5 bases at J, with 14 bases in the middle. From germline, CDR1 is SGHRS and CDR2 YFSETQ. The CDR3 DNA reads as TGCGCCAGCAGCAGAATCGAGGGTGTAGATACGCAGTATTTT. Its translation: CASSRIEGVDTQYF.

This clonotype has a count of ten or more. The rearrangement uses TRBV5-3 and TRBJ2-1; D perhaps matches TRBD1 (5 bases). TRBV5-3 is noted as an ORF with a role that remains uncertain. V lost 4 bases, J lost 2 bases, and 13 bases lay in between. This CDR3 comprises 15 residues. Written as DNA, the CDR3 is TGTGCCAGAAGCCAGACACAGGCTCCCTACAATGAGCAGTTCTTC. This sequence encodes CARSQTQAPYNEQFF.

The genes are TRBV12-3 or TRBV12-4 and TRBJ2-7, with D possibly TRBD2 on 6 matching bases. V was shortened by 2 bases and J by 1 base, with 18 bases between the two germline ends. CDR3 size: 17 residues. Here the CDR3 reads CASSLRGETRRSYEQYF. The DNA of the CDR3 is TGTGCCAGCAGTTTAAGAGGGGAGACTAGGCGGTCCTACGAGCAGTACTTC.

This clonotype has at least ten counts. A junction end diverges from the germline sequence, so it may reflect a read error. CDR3 in DNA: TGTGCTAGCAGCGTAAACCGCGGGGGTTGGGAGACCCAGTACTTC. It translates to CASSVNRGGWETQYF. The gene calls are TRBV7-7 and TRBJ2-5, with 7 bases matching TRBD2. This CDR3 contains 15 residues. CDR1 is SSHAT and CDR2 is FNYEAQ in the germline V gene (reference sequence).

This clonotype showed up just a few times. For the CDR3, the DNA is TGTGCCAGCAGTGACGGGGGAAACACCATATATTTT. It translates to CASSDGGNTIYF. The chain has TRBV2 and TRBJ1-3, with unresolved D. The V gene lost 3 bases and the J gene lost 4 bases, with 4 bases spanning the gap. The CDR3 is 12 residues long. CDR1 is SNHLY, CDR2 FYNNEI, per germline.

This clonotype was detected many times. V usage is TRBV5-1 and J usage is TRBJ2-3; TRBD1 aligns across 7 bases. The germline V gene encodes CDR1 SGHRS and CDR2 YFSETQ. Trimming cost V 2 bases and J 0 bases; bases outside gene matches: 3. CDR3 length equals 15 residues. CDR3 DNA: TGCGCCAGCAGCTTAAGGGGGCTTAGCACAGATACGCAGTATTTT. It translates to CASSLRGLSTDTQYF.

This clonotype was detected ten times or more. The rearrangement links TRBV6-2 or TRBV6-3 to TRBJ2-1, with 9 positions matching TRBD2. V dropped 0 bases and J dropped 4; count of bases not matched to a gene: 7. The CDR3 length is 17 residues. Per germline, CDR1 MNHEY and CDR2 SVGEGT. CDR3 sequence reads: CASSYSAPSGVYNEQFF. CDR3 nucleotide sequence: TGTGCCAGCAGTTACTCGGCCCCTAGCGGGGTATACAATGAGCAGTTCTTC.

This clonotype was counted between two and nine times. The CDR3 is CASSLGDTTDTQYF. DNA for the CDR3: TGCGCCAGCAGCTTGGGCGATACCACAGATACGCAGTATTTT. J is TRBJ2-3 and V is TRBV5-1; unclear D gene. The CDR3 spans 14 residues. The V end was cut by 0 bases, the J end by 2 bases, with 7 bases between. From germline, CDR1 is SGHRS and CDR2 YFSETQ.

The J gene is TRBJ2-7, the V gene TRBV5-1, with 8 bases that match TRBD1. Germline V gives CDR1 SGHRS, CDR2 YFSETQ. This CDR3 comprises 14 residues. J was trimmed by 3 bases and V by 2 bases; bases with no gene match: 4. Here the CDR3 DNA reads TGCGCCAGCAGCTTCGGGACAGGCCACTACGAGCAGTACGTC. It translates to CASSFGTGHYEQYV.